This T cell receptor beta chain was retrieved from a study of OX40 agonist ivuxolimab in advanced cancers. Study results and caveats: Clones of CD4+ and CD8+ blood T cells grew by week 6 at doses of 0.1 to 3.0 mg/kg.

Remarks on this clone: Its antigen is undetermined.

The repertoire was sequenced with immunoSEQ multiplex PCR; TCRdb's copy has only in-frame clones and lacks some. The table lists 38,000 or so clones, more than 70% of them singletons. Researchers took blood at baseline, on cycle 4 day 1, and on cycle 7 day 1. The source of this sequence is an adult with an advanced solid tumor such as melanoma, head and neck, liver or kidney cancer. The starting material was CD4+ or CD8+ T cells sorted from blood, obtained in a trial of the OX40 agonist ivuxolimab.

CDR3 amino acids: CASSFLALQDYYGYTF. CDR3 in DNA: TGTGCCAGCAGCTTTCTCGCATTACAGGATTACTATGGCTACACCTTC. V is TRBV13 and J is TRBJ1-2; D might be TRBD1 (5 bases). Germline CDR1 reads PRHDT; CDR2 reads FYEKMQ (reference sequence). The CDR3 runs 16 residues. V was trimmed by 3 bases and J by 3 bases, leaving 17 bases between them.